The 23 T cell receptor beta chains in this list originate from one sample, sequenced in a study of shared clonotypes between healthy human individuals. The data were produced by immunoSEQ multiplex PCR, yet TCRdb's version contains in-frame clones alone and is incomplete. The data show about 2.1 million clones, about 92% seen once. CD8 cells regarded as naive lacked CD45RO, were positively chosen for CCR7, and omitted terminally differentiated effector memory CD45RA+ cells. Sequenced sample: naive CD8+ T cells from PBMCs. Receptor source: a man between 18 and 29 years old in good health. Some clones in this sample may be carry-over from other donors' samples.

The chain recombines TRBV7-9 with TRBJ2-2; TRBD2 aligns across 11 bases. CDR1 and CDR2 (germline): SEHNR, FQNEAQ (reference sequence). Losses at the gene ends were 5 bases for V and 0 bases for J; bases not matched to a gene: 5. The CDR3 length is 17 residues. CDR3 amino acids: CASSARLAGTNTGELFF. CDR3 nucleotides: TGTGCCAGCAGCGCCCGACTAGCGGGGACGAACACCGGGGAGCTGTTTTTT.

CDR3 in DNA: TGTGCCAGCAGCCAGGGGACAGGGTGGAATGAGCAGTTCTTC. It encodes CASSQGTGWNEQFF. The chain joins TRBV14 to TRBJ2-1; 9 nucleotides line up with TRBD1. The CDR3 length is 14 residues. The germline gives CDR1 SGHDN, CDR2 FVKESK. The junction had 4 bases not matched to a gene; V was cut back by 3 bases and J by 7 bases.

The chain couples TRBV11-2 to TRBJ2-7; D unclear. The V gene lost 2 bases and the J gene lost 0 bases, with 11 bases spanning the gap. This CDR3 is 15 amino acids long. Germline-derived CDR1 and CDR2 are SGHAT and FQNNGV. Here the CDR3 DNA reads TGTGCCAGCAGCTTAATCCTGGAAAGCTCCTACGAGCAGTACTTC. Its translation is CASSLILESSYEQYF.

The rearrangement links TRBV7-9 to TRBJ2-1, with D possibly matching TRBD2 (5 bases). This CDR3 contains 14 residues. CDR1 and CDR2 from the germline V gene are SEHNR and FQNEAQ (reference sequence). Trimming left V 1 base short and J 6 bases short, with 10 bases between. The DNA of the CDR3 is TGTGCCAGCAGCTTAGGCGGAGGTTTCAATGAGCAGTTCTTC. Protein sequence: CASSLGGGFNEQFF. Variable domain in full (rest from reference TRBV7-9 and TRBJ2-1): DTGVSQNPRHKITKRGQNVTFRCDPISEHNRLYWYRQTLGQGPEFLTYFQNEAQLEKSRLLSDRFSAERPKGSFSTLEIQRTEQGDSAMYLCASSLGGGFNEQFFGPGTRLTVL.

The rearrangement uses TRBV10-3 and TRBJ2-1, with D tentatively TRBD1 (5 bases). Trimming pared 4 bases from V and 4 bases from J, leaving 11 bases between. Germline loops: CDR1 ENHRY, CDR2 SYGVKD. This CDR3 has 14 residues. CDR3 nucleotides: TGTGCCATCAGTGCCGAGACAGATTACAATGAGCAGTTCTTC. As protein: CAISAETDYNEQFF.

As to this clone: This CDR3 is also generated by other DNA sequences in the sample. The rearrangement joins TRBV27 to TRBJ2-7; 12 bases match TRBD1. The V segment lost 2 bases and the J segment 4 bases; nucleotides outside the gene matches: 3. Germline CDR1 and CDR2: MNHEY and SMNVEV (reference sequence). This CDR3 is 15 amino acids long. The CDR3 loop is CASSLGTGGGYEQYF. CDR3 coding DNA: TGTGCCAGCAGTTTAGGGACAGGGGGCGGGTACGAGCAGTACTTC.

The chain couples TRBV9 to TRBJ2-7, with 8 bases fitting TRBD1. The germline CDR1 and CDR2 sequences are SGDLS and YYNGEE. This CDR3 spans 15 amino acids. V was clipped by 1 base and J by 4 bases; unmatched bases: 7. CDR3 nucleotide sequence: TGTGCCAGCAGCGTATCCCAGGGGGCTTTGTACGAGCAGTACTTC. It specifies CASSVSQGALYEQYF. The variable domain in full, completed from reference TRBV9 and TRBJ2-7, reads DSGVTQTPKHLITATGQRVTLRCSPRSGDLSVYWYQQSLDQGLQFLIQYYNGEERAKGNILERFSAQQFPDLHSELNLSSLELGDSALYFCASSVSQGALYEQYFGPGTRLTVT.

The rearrangement joins TRBV6-6 to TRBJ1-4, with TRBD1 as a possible D gene (6 bases). CDR1 is MNHNY, CDR2 SVGAGI, per germline (reference sequence). The CDR3 covers 12 residues. Trimming took off 5 bases at V and 17 bases at J, with 18 bases between the two ends. In DNA form, the CDR3 reads TGTGCCAGCAGTCTCCTGGGGGACACGATATTTTTT. Amino acid sequence: CASSLLGDTIFF.

The chain recombines TRBV4-1 with TRBJ2-7; D unresolved. CDR1 MGHRA and CDR2 YSYEKL come from the germline V gene. This CDR3 comprises 12 residues. Trimming removed 6 bases from V and 8 bases from J, with 14 bases in between. DNA for the CDR3: TGCGCCAGCAGTCCGTCGGGCCGGAAGCAGTACTTC. Translation: CASSPSGRKQYF.

The J gene is TRBJ1-3, the V gene TRBV7-9; tentative D call: TRBD1 (6 bases). Trimming took off 2 bases at V and 0 bases at J, with 8 bases between the two ends. CDR3 length equals 15 residues. Germline V gives CDR1 SEHNR, CDR2 FQNEAQ (reference sequence). In nucleotides, the CDR3 is TGTGCCAGCAGCTTACAGGGGATCTCTGGAAACACCATATATTTT. It yields the protein CASSLQGISGNTIYF.

As for this clone: The sample holds other DNA sequences that translate to the same CDR3. This chain links TRBV7-9 with TRBJ1-1; a possible D gene is TRBD1 (5 bases). The CDR3 consists of 14 residues. Germline values: CDR1 SEHNR, CDR2 FQNEAQ (reference sequence). V lost 5 bases and J 3 bases, leaving 13 bases between the germline ends. CDR3 in DNA: TGTGCCAGCAGCCTGTGGGACCGACACACTGAAGCTTTCTTT. Protein product: CASSLWDRHTEAFF.

This clone was observed a handful of times. The V call is TRBV9, the J call TRBJ2-4; D might be TRBD2 (5 bases). CDR3 size: 15 residues. The V gene's germline CDR1 is SGDLS and CDR2 YYNGEE. Trimming removed 0 bases from V and 0 bases from J, with 7 bases in between. The CDR3 spells CASSVGGKAKNIQYF. The CDR3 DNA is TGTGCCAGCAGCGTAGGAGGGAAAGCCAAAAACATTCAGTACTTC.

The chain combines TRBV4-1 with TRBJ2-4, with TRBD2 matching over 15 bases. From germline, CDR1 is MGHRA and CDR2 YSYEKL. This CDR3 has 20 residues. The V segment lost 3 bases and the J segment 3 bases; nucleotides outside the gene matches: 12. The CDR3 loop reads CASSQVPGLAGGGFKNIQYF. CDR3 nucleotide sequence: TGCGCCAGCAGCCAGGTTCCGGGACTAGCGGGAGGAGGGTTCAAAAACATTCAGTACTTC.

The chain has TRBV4-2 and TRBJ1-2; D unresolved. CDR1 and CDR2 (germline): LGHNA, YNFKEQ. Trimming cost V 0 bases and J 0 bases, with 11 bases left between them. The CDR3 covers 16 residues. This CDR3 is CASSQDLDYSNYGYTF. The CDR3 DNA reads TGTGCCAGCAGCCAAGATCTTGACTATTCTAACTATGGCTACACCTTC.

The chain uses TRBV10-3 and TRBJ2-7; D is unresolved. The CDR3 has 13 residues. Trimming removed 4 bases from V and 3 bases from J, with 10 bases in between. Germline V gene data show CDR1 as ENHRY and CDR2 as SYGVKD. As DNA, the CDR3 is TGTGCCATCAGTGGTCGCGAGTACTACGAGCAGTACTTC. Translating gives CAISGREYYEQYF.

The chain employs TRBV12-5 and TRBJ2-4; D unclear. The CDR3 has 13 amino acids. The V end was cut by 1 base, the J end by 8 bases, with 9 bases between. Germline V lookup: CDR1 LGHNT, CDR2 FRNRAP. The CDR3 DNA sequence: TGTGCTAGTGGTTTGGGCAGTGGGCACATTCAGTACTTC. Its translation: CASGLGSGHIQYF. The full variable domain, completed using reference TRBV12-5 and TRBJ2-4, is DARVTQTPRHKVTEMGQEVTMRCQPILGHNTVFWYRQTMMQGLELLAYFRNRAPLDDSGMPKDRFSAEMPDATLATLKIQPSEPRDSAVYFCASGLGSGHIQYFGAGTRLSVL.

V is TRBV7-9 and J is TRBJ2-7; the D gene is possibly TRBD2 (6 bases). The V gene's germline CDR1 is SEHNR and CDR2 FQNEAQ (reference sequence). The CDR3 is 14 residues long. V gave up 5 bases and J gave up 5 bases, with 16 bases separating them. CDR3 loop: CASSPPTSNHEQYF. In DNA, the CDR3 is TGTGCCAGCAGCCCACCGACTAGTAACCACGAGCAGTACTTC.

The rearrangement links TRBV19 to TRBJ2-7; TRBD1 aligns across 11 bases. This CDR3 has 15 residues. The V segment lost 6 bases and the J segment 2 bases; nucleotides outside the gene matches: 6. Germline V gives CDR1 LNHDA, CDR2 SQIVND (reference sequence). The CDR3 DNA reads as TGTGCCAGTAGCCCGGGACAGGGGGACGCCTACGAGCAGTACTTC. Translated: CASSPGQGDAYEQYF. Full variable domain (missing parts from reference TRBV19 and TRBJ2-7): DGGITQSPKYLFRKEGQNVTLSCEQNLNHDAMYWYRQDPGQGLRLIYYSQIVNDFQKGDIAEGYSVSREKKESFPLTVTSAQKNPTAFYLCASSPGQGDAYEQYFGPGTRLTVT.

This rearrangement joins TRBV7-8 to TRBJ2-1, with TRBD2 matching over 9 bases. The trim removed 8 bases at V and 6 bases at J, leaving 8 bases unmatched. The CDR3 totals 14 residues. CDR1 and CDR2 (germline): SGHVS, FQNEAQ. CDR3 coding DNA: TGTGCCAGCGGCAGCGGGAGGAAGGTCAATGAGCAGTTCTTC. Protein product: CASGSGRKVNEQFF.

For this clone: Other nucleotide sequences from this sample produce the same CDR3. The chain carries TRBV27 and TRBJ2-5; D is unresolved. The V end was cut by 8 bases, the J end by 2 bases, with 6 bases between. The germline CDR1 and CDR2 sequences are MNHEY and SMNVEV (reference sequence). The CDR3 is made up of 11 amino acids. CDR3 DNA sequence: TGTGCCAGCGGTATTCAAGAGACCCAGTACTTC. Translated: CASGIQETQYF.

The CDR3 nucleotides read TGCGCCAGCAGTAGGACTCTCCCGTACCCTAACTATGGCTACACCTTC. It translates to CASSRTLPYPNYGYTF. The V call is TRBV10-1, the J call TRBJ1-2; D call uncertain. The ends were cut back, 5 bases at V and 0 bases at J, with 16 bases in the middle. CDR3 length equals 16 residues. Germline CDR1 WNHNN, CDR2 SYGVQD (reference sequence).

The rearrangement uses TRBV19 and TRBJ2-2; 8 nucleotides agree with TRBD2. Looked up from germline, CDR1 is LNHDA and CDR2 is SQIVND (reference sequence). The CDR3 covers 19 residues. After removal of 5 bases from V and 0 bases from J, the junction contained 14 bases not matched to a gene. DNA of the CDR3: TGTGCCAGTAGTCCCTCCCTTGGCGGGAGGCGAGCGAACACCGGGGAGCTGTTTTTT. Residues: CASSPSLGGRRANTGELFF.

The genes are TRBV28 and TRBJ2-1; 10 bases fit TRBD1. Germline V lookup: CDR1 MDHEN, CDR2 SYDVKM. CDR3 length equals 15 residues. V was pared by 3 bases and J by 7 bases, with 6 bases of the junction left unmatched. The CDR3 here is CASSFDRGLYNEQFF. CDR3 bases: TGTGCCAGCAGTTTTGACAGGGGGCTTTATAATGAGCAGTTCTTC.